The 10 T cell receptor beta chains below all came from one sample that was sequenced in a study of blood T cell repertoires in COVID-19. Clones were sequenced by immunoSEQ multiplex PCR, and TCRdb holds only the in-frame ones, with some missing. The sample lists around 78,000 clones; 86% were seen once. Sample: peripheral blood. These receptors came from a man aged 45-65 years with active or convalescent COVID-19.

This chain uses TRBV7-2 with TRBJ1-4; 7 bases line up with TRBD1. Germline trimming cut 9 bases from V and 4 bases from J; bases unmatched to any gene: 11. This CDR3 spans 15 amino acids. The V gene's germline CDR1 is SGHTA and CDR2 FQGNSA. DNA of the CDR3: TGTGCCAGTCGGGTAGGGGGACAGATTAATGAAAAACTGTTTTTT. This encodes CASRVGGQINEKLFF.

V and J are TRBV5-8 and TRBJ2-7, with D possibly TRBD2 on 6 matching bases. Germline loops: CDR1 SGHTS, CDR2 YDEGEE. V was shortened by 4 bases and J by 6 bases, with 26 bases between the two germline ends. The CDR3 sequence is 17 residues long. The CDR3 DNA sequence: TGTGCCAGCAGCCGGCATGTGAGTGGGGACTTAGTCGGCGAGCAGTACTTC. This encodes CASSRHVSGDLVGEQYF.

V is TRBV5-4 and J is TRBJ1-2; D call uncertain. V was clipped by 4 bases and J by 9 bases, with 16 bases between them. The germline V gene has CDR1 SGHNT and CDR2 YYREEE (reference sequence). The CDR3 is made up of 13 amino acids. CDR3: CASSPWGEVRYTF. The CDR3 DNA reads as TGTGCCAGCAGCCCATGGGGAGAGGTCCGCTACACCTTC.

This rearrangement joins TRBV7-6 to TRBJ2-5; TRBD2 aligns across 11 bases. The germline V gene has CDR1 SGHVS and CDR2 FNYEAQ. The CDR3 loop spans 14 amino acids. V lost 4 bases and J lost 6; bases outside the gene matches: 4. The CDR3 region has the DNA TGTGCCAGCAGCTACTCTAGCGGGGGGCAGACCCAGTACTTC. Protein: CASSYSSGGQTQYF.

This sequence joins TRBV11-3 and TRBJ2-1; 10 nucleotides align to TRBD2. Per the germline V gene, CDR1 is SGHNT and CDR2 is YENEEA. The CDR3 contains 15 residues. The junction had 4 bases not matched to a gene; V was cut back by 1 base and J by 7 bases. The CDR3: CASSLGLAGVNEQFF. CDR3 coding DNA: TGTGCCAGCAGCTTAGGTCTAGCGGGAGTTAATGAGCAGTTCTTC.

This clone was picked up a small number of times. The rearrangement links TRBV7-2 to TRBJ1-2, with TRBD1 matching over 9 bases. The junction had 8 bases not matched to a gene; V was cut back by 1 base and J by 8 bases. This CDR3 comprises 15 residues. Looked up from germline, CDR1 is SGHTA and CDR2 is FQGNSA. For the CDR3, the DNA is TGTGCCAGCAGCTTAGTCTCGGGACAGGGTGAAGGCTACACCTTC. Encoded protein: CASSLVSGQGEGYTF.

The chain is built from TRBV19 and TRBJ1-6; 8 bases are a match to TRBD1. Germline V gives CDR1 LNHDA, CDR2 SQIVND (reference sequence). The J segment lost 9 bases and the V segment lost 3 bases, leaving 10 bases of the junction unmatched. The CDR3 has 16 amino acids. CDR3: CASSIGTGGDGSPLHF. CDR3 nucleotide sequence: TGTGCCAGTAGTATCGGCACAGGGGGAGATGGTTCACCCCTCCACTTT.

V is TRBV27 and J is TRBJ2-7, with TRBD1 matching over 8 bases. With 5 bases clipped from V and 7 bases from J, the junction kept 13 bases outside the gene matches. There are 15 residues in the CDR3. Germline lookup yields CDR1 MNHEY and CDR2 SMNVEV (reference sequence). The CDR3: CASSPSRGQGREQYF. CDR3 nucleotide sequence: TGTGCCAGCAGTCCCTCACGAGGACAGGGCCGGGAGCAGTACTTC.

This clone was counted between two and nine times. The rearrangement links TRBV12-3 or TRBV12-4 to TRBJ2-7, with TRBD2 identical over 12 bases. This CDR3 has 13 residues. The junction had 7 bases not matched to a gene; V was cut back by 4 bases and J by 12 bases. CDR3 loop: CASSSPTSGRSYF. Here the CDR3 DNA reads TGTGCCAGCAGTTCCCCAACTAGCGGGAGGTCGTACTTC.

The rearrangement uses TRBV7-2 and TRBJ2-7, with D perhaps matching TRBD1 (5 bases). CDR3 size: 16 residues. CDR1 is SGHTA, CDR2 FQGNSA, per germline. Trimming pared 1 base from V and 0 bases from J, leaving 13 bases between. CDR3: CASSLGLNRPSYEQYF. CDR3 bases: TGTGCCAGCAGCTTAGGCCTAAACAGGCCCTCCTACGAGCAGTACTTC.